Given below is one T cell receptor (beta chain) in context. This specimen belongs to a study of cytomegalovirus exposure and HLA in healthy donors. The CDR3 has 16 amino acids. Germline lookup yields CDR1 MGHRA and CDR2 YSYEKL. V lost 4 bases to trimming and J lost 0 bases, with 13 bases between them. PCR was performed using 60 Vbeta and 13 Jbeta primers. Generated by immunoSEQ multiplex PCR, the TCRdb table keeps only in-frame clones and is missing some. The table includes about 110,000 clones, 73% detected once. This TCR came from a woman between 40 and 55 years old in good health and CMV-seronegative. The V gene is TRBV4-1, the J gene TRBJ1-3, with D maybe TRBD1 (5 bases). Sequencing input: PBMCs. The CDR3 reads CASSPGLPSSGNTIYF. The DNA for the CDR3 is TGCGCCAGCAGCCCGGGACTTCCTAGCTCTGGAAACACCATATATTTT.